The 16 T cell receptor beta chains listed next were all sequenced from one sample in a study of shared clonotypes between healthy human individuals. TCRdb keeps only in-frame clones here, not all; method: immunoSEQ multiplex PCR. Altogether some 980,000 clones are present, over 75% being singletons, with the ten largest covering approximately 1.5%. Sequencing input: memory CD4+ T cells sorted from blood. The sample's subset: CD45RA-negative fraction. The receptors shown here come from a man between 18 and 29 years old in good health.

The genes are TRBV7-8 and TRBJ1-4, with a possible D match to TRBD1 (5 bases). The length of the CDR3 is 17 residues. Germline V gene data show CDR1 as SGHVS and CDR2 as FQNEAQ. Trimming stripped 2 bases from V and 3 bases from J, with 16 bases between. The CDR3 reads CASSLSPGLPANEKLFF. The DNA of the CDR3 is TGTGCCAGCAGCTTATCACCGGGGCTCCCCGCTAATGAAAAACTGTTTTTT.

The chain uses TRBV18 and TRBJ2-7, with 7 bases lining up with TRBD2. Germline CDR1 and CDR2: KGHSH and LQKENI. The CDR3 has 15 residues. Trimming removed 2 bases from V and 3 bases from J; junction bases left unmatched: 7. In nucleotides, the CDR3 is TGTGCCAGCTCACCAGGAGCTAGCGGAATCTACGAGCAGTACTTC. Its translation: CASSPGASGIYEQYF.

The V call is TRBV29-1, the J call TRBJ1-2; TRBD1 matches at 10 bases. The germline CDR1 and CDR2 sequences are SQVTM and ANQGSEA. After removal of 6 bases from V and 7 bases from J, the junction contained 11 bases not matched to a gene. The CDR3 consists of 14 residues. CDR3 amino acids: CSVGPTGGDSGYTF. The CDR3 coding sequence is TGCAGCGTGGGACCGACAGGGGGCGATTCTGGCTACACCTTC.

V and J are TRBV6-6 and TRBJ1-1; TRBD1 might be the D (6 bases). This CDR3 is built from 16 residues. Germline CDR1 is MNHNY and CDR2 is SVGAGI (reference sequence). Trimming stripped 5 bases from V and 0 bases from J, with 16 bases between. Written as DNA, the CDR3 is TGTGCCAGCAGTCACCAGGGGTTGTCGCTGAACACTGAAGCTTTCTTT. Residues: CASSHQGLSLNTEAFF.

The chain recombines TRBV6-1 with TRBJ1-3; the D is unclear. In germline, CDR1 is MNHNS, CDR2 SASEGT. The CDR3 covers 14 residues. V lost 3 bases and J 0 bases, leaving 6 bases between the germline ends. CDR3 DNA: TGTGCCAGCAGTGACAGTTTCTCTGGAAACACCATATATTTT. Translation gives CASSDSFSGNTIYF.

The table lists this clone with a count of one. The rearrangement uses TRBV2 and TRBJ1-5; D is ambiguous. V gave up 5 bases and J gave up 2 bases, with 16 bases separating them. Germline CDR1 is SNHLY and CDR2 is FYNNEI. The CDR3 runs to 16 residues. In nucleotides, the CDR3 is TGTGCCAGCAGTCTAGGACTCTTAGGCGGCAATCAGCCCCAGCATTTT. It yields the protein CASSLGLLGGNQPQHF.

The CDR3 loop reads CASSLGAREETQYF. The CDR3 DNA reads TGTGCCAGCAGCTTAGGCGCCAGGGAGGAGACCCAGTACTTC. The V call is TRBV7-6, the J call TRBJ2-5; either TRBD1 or TRBD2 may fit D (5 bases each). V gave up 1 base and J gave up 5 bases, with 11 bases separating them. The CDR3 covers 14 residues. The germline V gene encodes CDR1 SGHVS and CDR2 FNYEAQ.

The chain couples TRBV7-2 to TRBJ2-7, with TRBD2 identical over 8 bases. Germline V gene data show CDR1 as SGHTA and CDR2 as FQGNSA. J lost 4 bases, V lost 4 bases, and 6 bases had no gene match. CDR3 length equals 14 residues. CDR3 sequence (DNA): TGTGCCAGCAGCTCGACTAGCGTCGCGTACGAGCAGTACTTC. It is translated as CASSSTSVAYEQYF.

This sequence joins TRBV7-2 and TRBJ1-1; 11 bases map to TRBD1. The CDR3 contains 18 residues. J lost 5 bases, V lost 4 bases, and 15 bases had no gene match. Germline assignment: CDR1 SGHTA and CDR2 FQGNSA. The CDR3 sequence is CASSSLAGQGAGGTEAFF. The CDR3 DNA follows: TGTGCCAGCAGCTCCTTGGCCGGACAGGGGGCAGGAGGAACTGAAGCTTTCTTT.

This chain uses TRBV5-1 with TRBJ2-7, with unresolved D. The CDR3 spans 15 residues. Trimming cost V 0 bases and J 1 base, with 11 bases left between them. Germline-derived CDR1 and CDR2 are SGHRS and YFSETQ. CDR3 residues: CASSLVMGRSYEQYF. The CDR3 bases are TGCGCCAGCAGCTTGGTCATGGGCAGGTCCTACGAGCAGTACTTC. Drawing the rest from reference TRBV5-1 and TRBJ2-7, the complete variable domain is KAGVTQTPRYLIKTRGQQVTLSCSPISGHRSVSWYQQTPGQGLQFLFEYFSETQRNKGNFPGRFSGRQFSNSRSEMNVSTLELGDSALYLCASSLVMGRSYEQYFGPGTRLTVT.

The chain uses TRBV2 and TRBJ1-1; TRBD1 matches 8 bases. The CDR3 is 14 amino acids. V lost 5 bases, J lost 4 bases, and 6 bases stayed unmatched. Germline V gives CDR1 SNHLY, CDR2 FYNNEI. This chain's CDR3 is CASSLQGAGTEAFF. CDR3 DNA: TGTGCCAGCAGTTTGCAGGGGGCCGGCACTGAAGCTTTCTTT. Combining the CDR3 with reference TRBV2 and TRBJ1-1 gives the whole variable domain EPEVTQTPSHQVTQMGQEVILRCVPISNHLYFYWYRQILGQKVEFLVSFYNNEISEKSEIFDDQFSVERPDGSNFTLKIRSTKLEDSAMYFCASSLQGAGTEAFFGQGTRLTVV.

The rearrangement uses TRBV6-1 and TRBJ2-2, with 10 bases fitting TRBD2. The ends lost 6 bases at V and 4 bases at J; junction bases unmatched: 5. The CDR3 extends over 15 amino acids. Germline CDR1 MNHNS, CDR2 SASEGT. The CDR3 loop is CASSPSGRGTGELFF. CDR3 coding DNA: TGTGCCAGCAGCCCGAGCGGGAGGGGCACCGGGGAGCTGTTTTTT.

The CDR3 region has the DNA TGTGCCAGTCGCCGGGGCCCCCTGGGAGAGACCCAGTACTTC. This gives the protein CASRRGPLGETQYF. V and J are TRBV6-5 and TRBJ2-5, with D tentatively TRBD1 or TRBD2 (5 bases each). The V and J ends lost 9 bases and 4 bases respectively, with 18 bases between them. This CDR3 contains 14 residues. Germline CDR1 reads MNHEY; CDR2 reads SVGAGI.

This clone was observed a single time. The CDR3 nucleotides are TGTGCCAGCAGCCCGGGACCGAGGGACAATCAGCCCCAGCATTTT. Translating it yields CASSPGPRDNQPQHF. The rearrangement links TRBV4-2 to TRBJ1-5, with D possibly being TRBD1 (5 bases). Germline CDR1 reads LGHNA; CDR2 reads YNFKEQ. There are 15 residues in the CDR3. V gave up 4 bases and J gave up 3 bases, with 13 bases separating them.

The rearrangement joins TRBV6-5 to TRBJ1-5; D is unresolved. CDR1 MNHEY and CDR2 SVGAGI come from the germline V gene. The length of the CDR3 is 13 residues. V lost 6 bases and J lost 7, with 13 bases in between. CDR3 loop: CASSGRFGQPQHF. CDR3 DNA sequence: TGTGCCAGCAGCGGAAGGTTTGGGCAGCCCCAGCATTTT.

The V and J genes are TRBV29-1 and TRBJ2-5; D gene ambiguous. Germline V gives CDR1 SQVTM, CDR2 ANQGSEA. The length of the CDR3 is 12 residues. Trimming left V 3 bases short and J 2 bases short, with 7 bases between. CDR3 sequence reads: CSVDARQETQYF. The CDR3 DNA reads TGCAGCGTTGACGCCAGACAAGAGACCCAGTACTTC.